The T cell receptor (beta chain) described here comes from a study of human T cells and chemical hapten exposure. In this sample, this clonotype turned up many times. Time point here: patch test 1, 2 weeks after DPC sensitization. Noted treatment: therapeutic diphenylcyclopropenone sensitization with weekly scalp DPC. V dropped 3 bases and J dropped 5 bases, with 10 bases sitting between them. The germline V gene has CDR1 SQVTM and CDR2 ANQGSEA. The CDR3 is made up of 12 amino acids. A single record per CDR3 protein comes from TCRdb applying MiXCR to the RACE reads. The data show under 150,000 distinct CDR3 sequences, 9% to 13% seen once.

This specimen consisted of whole blood, obtained in connection with sensitization to the hapten diphenylcyclopropenone (DPC). The source of this sequence is a woman aged 45-60 years with alopecia areata. Some clones in this sample may be carry-over from other donors' samples. J is TRBJ1-1 and V is TRBV29-1; D gene ambiguous. CDR3 DNA: TGCAGCGTTGAGACTTGGGGTACTGAAGCTTTCTTT. This gives the protein CSVETWGTEAFF. The variable domain in full, with the rest retrieved from reference TRBV29-1 and TRBJ1-1, is SAVISQKPSRDICQRGTSLTIQCQVDSQVTMMFWYRQQPGQSLTLIATANQGSEATYESGFVIDKFPISRPNLTFSTLTVSNMSPEDSSIYLCSVETWGTEAFFGQGTRLTVV.